What follows describes a single T cell receptor (beta chain). These data come from a study of shared clonotypes between healthy human individuals. Using immunoSEQ multiplex PCR, the repertoire was profiled, and TCRdb retains in-frame clones only, with some absent. The profile covers around 600,000 clones, with more than 95% appearing a single time and about 0.057% taken by the ten largest. Looked up from germline, CDR1 is MDHEN and CDR2 is SYDVKM. There are 14 residues in the CDR3. The V and J ends lost 5 bases and 1 base respectively, with 11 bases between them. The receptor's source is a woman in her thirties in good health. Sequenced sample: naive CD4+ T cells sorted from blood. This sample's subset: CD45RA+ positively selected. The chain couples TRBV28 to TRBJ1-1; no definite D call. CDR3: CASSLARRNTEAFF. The CDR3 DNA reads as TGTGCCAGCAGTCTCGCCCGGAGGAACACTGAAGCTTTCTTT.